These T cell receptor beta chains were read from a single sample in a study of spatial heterogeneity in lung cancer. TCRdb fed the 5' RACE reads into MiXCR, producing one record per CDR3 protein. The table records tens of thousands of distinct CDR3 sequences, under 7% of them present only once. Sequencing used PBMCs, obtained at surgery. These receptors were taken from a male donor with early-stage non-small cell lung cancer. CDR3s include the opening cysteine and the closing phenylalanine or tryptophan.

TRBJ2-2	TRBV19	CASRMTGNTGELFF
TRBJ2-1	TRBV6-1	CASSGGKNNEQFF
TRBJ1-1	TRBV20-1	CSAKGGGARGEAFF
TRBJ1-2	TRBV28	CASSGDSGYTF
TRBJ1-3	TRBV6-5	CASSLSGSSGNTIYF
TRBJ1-5	TRBV12-3/TRBV12-4	CASSFFGMGDGQPQHF
TRBJ2-7	TRBV27	CASSLSNPRLDEQYF
TRBJ1-3	TRBV29-1	CSVMTDISGNTIYF
TRBJ2-7	TRBV7-9	CASSLVNPDEQYF
TRBJ2-3	TRBV7-2	CASSGGFIDTQYF
TRBJ2-5	TRBV5-1	CASTLGQGRETQYF
TRBJ1-6	TRBV10-2	CASSRTMTGRNNSPLHF
TRBJ2-5	TRBV9	CASSVAEGSGETQYF
TRBJ1-1	TRBV20-1	CRGGGGDTEAFF
TRBJ1-2	TRBV3-1	CASSFGQHNYGYTF
TRBJ2-1	TRBV5-4	CASSSNTQGSEQFF
TRBJ2-3	TRBV4-1	CASSPEGGTQYF
TRBJ1-1	TRBV12-3/TRBV12-4	CASRRGPATEAFF
TRBJ2-7	TRBV20-1	CSASGDIEQYF
TRBJ2-7	TRBV7-9	CASSPQGQGAHEQYF
TRBJ1-1	TRBV18	CASSPQRGITEAFF
TRBJ2-7	TRBV20-1	CSARDFREGYEQYF
TRBJ2-5	TRBV28	CASSSPRGDQGGETQYF
TRBJ1-2	TRBV12-3/TRBV12-4	CASSSQGAGYTF
TRBJ2-2	TRBV5-1	CATGTHLTGELFF
TRBJ1-4	TRBV7-9	CASSRGANEKLFF
TRBJ2-1	TRBV10-3	CAIRANNEQFF
TRBJ2-7	TRBV20-1	CSASHLGLESYEQYF
TRBJ2-7	TRBV20-1	CSASGRTEQYF
TRBJ1-5	TRBV5-6	CASSSGQANQPQHF
TRBJ1-4	TRBV11-2	CASSLEGGATNEKLFF
TRBJ2-7	TRBV7-9	CASSLGTGLAYEQYF
TRBJ1-2	TRBV7-3	CASSPDGGNYGYTF
TRBJ2-7	TRBV6-5	CASSYQQTGEQYF
TRBJ2-2	TRBV5-1	CASSLGTSAQNTGELFF
TRBJ2-1	TRBV12-3/TRBV12-4	CASSLAFRREQFF
TRBJ2-3	TRBV14	CASSQRLASTDTQYF
TRBJ1-5	TRBV6-6	CASSFERGGDSNQPQHF
TRBJ1-1	TRBV18	CASSPRHGRGSTEAFF
TRBJ2-1	TRBV28	CASSLQGADNEQFF
TRBJ2-1	TRBV6-2/TRBV6-3	CASSENGGTNEQFF
TRBJ2-7	TRBV5-4	CASSFGAGQPYEQYF
TRBJ1-2	TRBV25-1	CASSAGRVYGYTF
TRBJ2-3	TRBV11-3	CASSLTQLTDTQYF
TRBJ1-4	TRBV12-5	CASGSYPGVTTF
TRBJ2-5	TRBV10-3	CAISGDTGLDETQYF
TRBJ1-2	TRBV18	CASSPWTEYYGYTF
TRBJ2-1	TRBV13	CASSLGGPLRGNEQFF
TRBJ1-1	TRBV27	CASRSTGTEAFF
TRBJ1-3	TRBV19	CASSIANANSGNTIYF
TRBJ2-5	TRBV3-1	CASSQALAEQETQYF
TRBJ2-7	TRBV7-9	CASSFSNGLVSYEQYF
TRBJ2-3	TRBV3-1	CASTLSGGAVDTQYF
TRBJ2-7	TRBV5-1	CASSLVGGPSSYEQYF
TRBJ1-1	TRBV12-3/TRBV12-4	CASKFPPPGRAFF
TRBJ1-2	TRBV25-1	CASSGRGHDGYTF
TRBJ2-1	TRBV7-2	CASSPPGLAQFF
TRBJ1-6	TRBV12-3/TRBV12-4	CASSTGDSRSPLHF
TRBJ1-4	TRBV29-1	CSVESGSNEKLFF
TRBJ2-1	TRBV19	CASKGGGEYNEQFF